This is a list of T cell receptor beta chains from one sample in a study of regulatory T cells in long-lasting Graves disease. TCRdb independently ran MiXCR on the multiplex PCR reads; one entry per CDR3 protein. The sample lists about 420,000 distinct CDR3 sequences; roughly 15% were seen once. These data also formed part of another study, on T cells in Graves' hyperthyroidism and ophthalmopathy.

Sequences were derived from peripheral blood mononuclear cells (PBMCs), sampled at new diagnosis, from a patient treated with antithyroid drugs. These receptors were taken from a woman aged 18-29 years with Graves disease. CDR3s include the opening cysteine and the closing phenylalanine or tryptophan.

v_gene,CDR3aa
TRBV24-1,CATSKQGATEAFF
TRBV14,CASSQNWGLAGAYEQYF
TRBV27,CASSGQGAWGSYNEQFF
TRBV7-8,CASSLAETRFYEQYF
TRBV29-1,CSVGRQPGQGSTDTQYF
TRBV9,CASSVGGGPGLAQYF
TRBV27,CASSLYQTGALYEQYF
TRBV7-2,CASSSSGEQETQYF
TRBV28,CASSLSLAGGDTQYF
TRBV28,CASSSPWEQFF
TRBV3-1,CASSQWVGQPQHF
TRBV20-1,CSATRSSGRGWNEQFF
TRBV28,CASSLEEPQPQHF
TRBV27,CASSLSGLAGARADTQYF
TRBV9,CASSVSQGRGAAFF
TRBV18,CASSSAQGSGVNTEAFF
TRBV29-1,CSVPSGAETQYF
TRBV7-9,CASSKTETQYF
TRBV30,CAWSQGPNEKLFF
TRBV3-1,CASSQSGQRRSGNTIYF
TRBV14,CASSQESWLEQYF